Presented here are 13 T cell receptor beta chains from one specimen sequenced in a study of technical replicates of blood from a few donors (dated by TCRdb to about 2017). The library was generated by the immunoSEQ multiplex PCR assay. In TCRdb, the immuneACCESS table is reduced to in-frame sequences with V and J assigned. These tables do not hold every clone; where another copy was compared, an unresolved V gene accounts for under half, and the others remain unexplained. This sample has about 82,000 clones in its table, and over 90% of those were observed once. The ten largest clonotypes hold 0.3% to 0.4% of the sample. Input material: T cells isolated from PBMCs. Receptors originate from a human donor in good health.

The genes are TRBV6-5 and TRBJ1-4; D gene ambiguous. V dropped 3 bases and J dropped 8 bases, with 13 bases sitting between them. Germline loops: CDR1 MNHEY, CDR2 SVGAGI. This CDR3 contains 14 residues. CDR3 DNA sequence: TGTGCCAGCAGTTATACGTCCCTAGCGGAAAAACTGTTTTTT. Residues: CASSYTSLAEKLFF.

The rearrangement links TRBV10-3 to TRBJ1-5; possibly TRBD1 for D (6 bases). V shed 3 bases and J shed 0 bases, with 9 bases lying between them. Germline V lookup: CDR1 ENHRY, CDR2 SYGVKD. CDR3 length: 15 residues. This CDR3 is CAISENRVSNQPQHF. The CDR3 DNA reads TGTGCCATCAGTGAAAACAGGGTTAGCAATCAGCCCCAGCATTTT.

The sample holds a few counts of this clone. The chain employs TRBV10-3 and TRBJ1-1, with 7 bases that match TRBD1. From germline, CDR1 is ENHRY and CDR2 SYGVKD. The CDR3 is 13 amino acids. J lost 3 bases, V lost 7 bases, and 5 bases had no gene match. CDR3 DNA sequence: TGTGCCATCACCGGGGACAGCTACACTGAAGCTTTCTTT. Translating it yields CAITGDSYTEAFF.

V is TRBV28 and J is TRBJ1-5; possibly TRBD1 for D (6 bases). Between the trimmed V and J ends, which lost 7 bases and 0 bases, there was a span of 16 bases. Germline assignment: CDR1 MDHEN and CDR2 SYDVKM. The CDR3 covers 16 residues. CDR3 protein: CASTLLRGPSNQPQHF. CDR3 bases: TGTGCCAGCACTCTCCTCAGGGGACCTAGCAATCAGCCCCAGCATTTT.

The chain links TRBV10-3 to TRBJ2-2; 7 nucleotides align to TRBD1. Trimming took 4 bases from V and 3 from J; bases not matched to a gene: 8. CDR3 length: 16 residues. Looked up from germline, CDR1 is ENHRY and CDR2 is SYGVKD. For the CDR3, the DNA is TGTGCCATCAGTGGGCCCGGGACAGTCGACACCGGGGAGCTGTTTTTT. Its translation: CAISGPGTVDTGELFF.

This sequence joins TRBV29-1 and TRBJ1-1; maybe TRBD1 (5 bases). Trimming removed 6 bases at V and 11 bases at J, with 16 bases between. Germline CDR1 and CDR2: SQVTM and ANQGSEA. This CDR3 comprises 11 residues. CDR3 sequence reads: CSVWARQQAFF. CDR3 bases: TGCAGCGTGTGGGCCAGACAGCAGGCTTTCTTT.

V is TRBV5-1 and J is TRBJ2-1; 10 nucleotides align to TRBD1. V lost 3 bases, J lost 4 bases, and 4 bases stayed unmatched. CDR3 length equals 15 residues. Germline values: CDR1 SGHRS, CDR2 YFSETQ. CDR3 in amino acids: CASSSGGQGYNEQFF. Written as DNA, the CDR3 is TGCGCCAGCAGCTCCGGGGGACAGGGGTACAATGAGCAGTTCTTC. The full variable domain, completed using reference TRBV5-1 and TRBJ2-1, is KAGVTQTPRYLIKTRGQQVTLSCSPISGHRSVSWYQQTPGQGLQFLFEYFSETQRNKGNFPGRFSGRQFSNSRSEMNVSTLELGDSALYLCASSSGGQGYNEQFFGPGTRLTVL.

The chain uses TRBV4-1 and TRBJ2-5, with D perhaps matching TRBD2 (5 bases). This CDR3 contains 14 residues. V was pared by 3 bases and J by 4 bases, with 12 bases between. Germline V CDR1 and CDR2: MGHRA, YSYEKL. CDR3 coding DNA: TGCGCCAGCAGCCAGGGTGGGCGGGTAGAGACCCAGTACTTC. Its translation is CASSQGGRVETQYF.

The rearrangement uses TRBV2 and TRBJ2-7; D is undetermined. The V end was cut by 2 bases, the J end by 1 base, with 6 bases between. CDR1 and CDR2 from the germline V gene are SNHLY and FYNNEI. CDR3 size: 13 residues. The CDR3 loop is CASSEWPSYEQYF. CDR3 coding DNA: TGTGCCAGCAGTGAATGGCCGTCCTACGAGCAGTACTTC.

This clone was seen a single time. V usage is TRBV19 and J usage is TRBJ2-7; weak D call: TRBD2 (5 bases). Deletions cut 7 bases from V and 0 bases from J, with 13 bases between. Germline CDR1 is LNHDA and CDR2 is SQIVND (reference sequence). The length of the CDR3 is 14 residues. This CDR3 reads CASTGTHSSYEQYF. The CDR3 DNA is TGTGCCAGTACGGGAACCCACAGCTCCTACGAGCAGTACTTC. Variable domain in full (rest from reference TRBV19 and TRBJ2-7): DGGITQSPKYLFRKEGQNVTLSCEQNLNHDAMYWYRQDPGQGLRLIYYSQIVNDFQKGDIAEGYSVSREKKESFPLTVTSAQKNPTAFYLCASTGTHSSYEQYFGPGTRLTVT.

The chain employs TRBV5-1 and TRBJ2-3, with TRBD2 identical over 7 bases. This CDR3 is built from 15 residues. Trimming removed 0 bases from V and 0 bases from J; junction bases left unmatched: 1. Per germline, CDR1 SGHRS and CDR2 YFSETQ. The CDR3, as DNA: TGCGCCAGCAGCTTGGCTAGCGGAAGCACAGATACGCAGTATTTT. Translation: CASSLASGSTDTQYF.

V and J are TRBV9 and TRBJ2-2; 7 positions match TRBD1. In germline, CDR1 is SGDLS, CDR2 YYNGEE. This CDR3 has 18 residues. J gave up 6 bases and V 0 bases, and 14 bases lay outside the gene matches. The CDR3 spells CASSVATGSRQGAGELFF. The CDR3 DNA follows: TGTGCCAGCAGCGTAGCCACAGGTTCGCGGCAGGGGGCCGGGGAGCTGTTTTTT. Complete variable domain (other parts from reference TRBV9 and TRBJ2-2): DSGVTQTPKHLITATGQRVTLRCSPRSGDLSVYWYQQSLDQGLQFLIQYYNGEERAKGNILERFSAQQFPDLHSELNLSSLELGDSALYFCASSVATGSRQGAGELFFGEGSRLTVL.

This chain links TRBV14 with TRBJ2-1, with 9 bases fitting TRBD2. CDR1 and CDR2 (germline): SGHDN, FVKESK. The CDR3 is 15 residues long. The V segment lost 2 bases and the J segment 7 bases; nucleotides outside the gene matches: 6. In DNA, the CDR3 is TGTGCCAGCAGCCAATATCTAGCGGGATGGAATGAGCAGTTCTTC. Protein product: CASSQYLAGWNEQFF.